One sample yielded the 21 T cell receptor beta chains listed below, sequenced in a study of T-cell memory formation after mild COVID-19. A single record per CDR3 protein comes from TCRdb applying MiXCR to the 5' RACE reads. The data show some 310,000 distinct CDR3 sequences, 20% to 25% seen once. Input material: PBMCs or a T cell subset sorted from them (not recorded which). These receptor sequences come from a man aged 18 to 30 who had mild COVID-19 (a few samples of this study predate the infection). Cell type and time point are not known.

This rearrangement joins TRBV15 to TRBJ2-5; no definite D call. V dropped 0 bases and J dropped 5 bases, with 16 bases sitting between them. CDR3 length: 16 amino acids. Germline-derived CDR1 and CDR2 are LNHNV and YYDKDF (reference sequence). CDR3 nucleotide sequence: TGTGCCACCAGCAGAGATCGCCTTTCCCTGGGGGAGACCCAGTACTTC. Translation gives CATSRDRLSLGETQYF.

The table lists this clonotype with a few counts. This rearrangement joins TRBV6-2 or TRBV6-3 to TRBJ2-2; D not certain. The CDR3 has 14 residues. With 1 base removed from V and 9 bases from J, the gap between germline ends came to 12 bases. CDR1 is MNHEY, CDR2 SVGEGT, per germline. CDR3 nucleotide sequence: TGTGCCAGCAGTTACTTAGCTCTCTCGTGGGAGCTGTTTTTT. It yields the protein CASSYLALSWELFF.

The table lists this clonotype with a few counts. This chain uses TRBV7-2 with TRBJ2-7; no clear D. The V end was cut by 5 bases, the J end by 1 base, with 12 bases between. The CDR3 spans 14 residues. CDR1 and CDR2 (germline): SGHTA, FQGNSA. CDR3 nucleotide sequence: TGTGCCAGCAGCCCACGTCTAGGATCCTACGAGCAGTACGTC. Translating it yields CASSPRLGSYEQYV.

The V gene is TRBV20-1, the J gene TRBJ2-7; D is ambiguous. V lost 0 bases, J lost 4 bases, and 7 bases lay in between. Looked up from germline, CDR1 is DFQATT and CDR2 is SNEGSKA (reference sequence). The CDR3 totals 12 residues. The CDR3 bases are TGCAGTGCTAGAGATCCGAGGTACGAGCAGTACGTC. Encoded protein: CSARDPRYEQYV.

V gene TRBV9 combines with J gene TRBJ1-1, with unresolved D. The CDR3 has 14 residues. V was trimmed by 0 bases and J by 5 bases, leaving 11 bases between them. Germline CDR1 reads SGDLS; CDR2 reads YYNGEE. Here the CDR3 reads CASSVGPLGTEAFF. CDR3 coding DNA: TGTGCCAGCAGCGTAGGCCCCCTGGGGACTGAAGCTTTCTTT.

This clonotype was observed at least ten times. This chain uses TRBV7-6 with TRBJ2-3; 7 bases line up with TRBD2. V gave up 3 bases and J gave up 2 bases; unmatched junction bases: 2. The CDR3 extends over 14 amino acids. Germline loops: CDR1 SGHVS, CDR2 FNYEAQ. The CDR3 DNA follows: TGTGCCAGCAGCTTGGGACTATTCACAGATACGCAGTATTTT. This encodes CASSLGLFTDTQYF.

This clonotype was detected a few times. This chain uses TRBV7-9 with TRBJ2-5, with D possibly matching TRBD1 (5 bases). CDR1 is SEHNR, CDR2 FQNEAQ, per germline (reference sequence). Deletions cut 1 base from V and 4 bases from J, with 10 bases between. The CDR3 totals 14 residues. CDR3 sequence reads: CASSLGGQIETQYF. The CDR3 DNA reads TGTGCCAGCAGCTTAGGGGGCCAAATAGAGACCCAGTACTTC.

The chain combines TRBV15 with TRBJ1-4; D is uncertain. V lost 1 base and J 11 bases, leaving 8 bases between the germline ends. Germline CDR1 is LNHNV and CDR2 is YYDKDF (reference sequence). The CDR3 covers 12 residues. The chain's CDR3 is CATSRVGRKLFF. For the CDR3, the DNA is TGTGCCACCAGCAGAGTCGGGAGGAAACTGTTTTTT.

A few counts support this clonotype. The genes are TRBV5-7 and TRBJ1-6, with D possibly matching TRBD1 (6 bases). TRBV5-7 has ORF status, its function being uncertain. There are 14 residues in the CDR3. The germline V and J ends were trimmed by 4 bases and 5 bases, with 10 bases remaining between them. CDR3 sequence reads: CASSLDRNNSPLHF. DNA for the CDR3: TGTGCCAGCAGCCTCGACAGGAATAATTCACCCCTCCACTTT.

This clonotype was recorded a few times. The J gene is TRBJ2-7, the V gene TRBV10-3; tentatively, D is TRBD2 (5 bases). The germline gives CDR1 ENHRY, CDR2 SYGVKD. This CDR3 is built from 13 residues. Trimming cost V 4 bases and J 4 bases, with 11 bases left between them. In DNA, the CDR3 is TGTGCCATCAGTGTTTCTAGCAAGTACGAGCAGTACTTC. Protein sequence: CAISVSSKYEQYF.

This clonotype was seen a few times. This rearrangement joins TRBV5-1 to TRBJ1-1; D remains unclear. Between the trimmed V and J ends, which lost 0 bases and 1 base, there was a span of 10 bases. Germline V gene data show CDR1 as SGHRS and CDR2 as YFSETQ. The CDR3 is 15 amino acids. CDR3 residues: CASSLGIGGNTEAFF. In nucleotides, the CDR3 is TGCGCCAGCAGCTTGGGAATCGGAGGGAACACTGAAGCTTTCTTT.

V is TRBV6-5 and J is TRBJ1-1; D possibly corresponds to TRBD1 (5 bases). The V and J ends lost 6 bases and 2 bases respectively, with 16 bases between them. The CDR3 covers 15 residues. CDR1 is MNHEY, CDR2 SVGAGI, per germline. This CDR3 is CASRTQMGGNTEAFF. The CDR3 region has the DNA TGTGCCAGCAGGACCCAGATGGGGGGAAACACTGAAGCTTTCTTT.

This clonotype occurred a few times. This chain links TRBV2 with TRBJ2-4, with TRBD2 matching over 10 bases. V shed 5 bases and J 5 bases; nucleotides not matched to a gene: 6. The CDR3 is 15 amino acids. From germline, CDR1 is SNHLY and CDR2 FYNNEI. CDR3 sequence (DNA): TGTGCCAGCAGTCTTAGCGGGGGGAGCGAAAACATTCAGTACTTC. This gives the protein CASSLSGGSENIQYF.

Comments on this clonotype: A read error may be the cause here, since a much bigger clone is one base away. The chain employs TRBV10-3 and TRBJ1-2, with D uncertain. Germline CDR1 and CDR2: ENHRY and SYGVKD. V dropped 6 bases and J dropped 0 bases, with 2 bases sitting between them. The CDR3 sequence is 11 residues long. In DNA, the CDR3 is TGTGCCATCAGCTCTAACTATGGCTACACCTTC. Amino acid sequence: CAISSNYGYTF.

V usage is TRBV3-1 and J usage is TRBJ1-5, with D unclear. The germline CDR1 and CDR2 sequences are LGHDT and YNNKEL (reference sequence). Trimming pared 2 bases from V and 2 bases from J, leaving 7 bases between. The CDR3 runs 14 residues. The CDR3 DNA sequence: TGTGCCAGCAGCCAAATGGCTGGCAATCAGCCCCAGCATTTT. Its protein is CASSQMAGNQPQHF.

This rearrangement joins TRBV7-9 to TRBJ2-2; 7 positions agree with TRBD1. The V segment lost 5 bases and the J segment 3 bases; nucleotides outside the gene matches: 12. CDR1 SEHNR and CDR2 FQNEAQ come from the germline V gene (reference sequence). The CDR3 runs to 17 residues. In DNA, the CDR3 is TGTGCCAGCAGCGAGACGGCCCAGGGACAGTACACCGGGGAGCTGTTTTTT. This codes for CASSETAQGQYTGELFF.

This chain connects TRBV6-5 to TRBJ1-1; no definite D call. V gave up 1 base and J gave up 1 base, with 7 bases separating them. CDR1 and CDR2 from the germline V gene are MNHEY and SVGAGI. The CDR3 consists of 14 residues. The CDR3, as DNA: TGTGCCAGCAGTTACTACACCCGGAACACTGAAGCTTTCTTT. Its translation: CASSYYTRNTEAFF.

This chain uses TRBV6-5 with TRBJ1-1, with D perhaps matching TRBD1 (6 bases). Trimming shortened V by 0 bases and J by 5 bases, and 10 bases separated the two germline ends. Germline assignment: CDR1 MNHEY and CDR2 SVGAGI. CDR3 length: 14 residues. CDR3 in DNA: TGTGCCAGCAGTTACTCCGGACAGCTAACTGAAGCTTTCTTT. Translating gives CASSYSGQLTEAFF.

This clonotype has only a few counts. This rearrangement joins TRBV18 to TRBJ2-7; D is possibly TRBD2 (5 bases). Germline assignment: CDR1 KGHSH and CDR2 LQKENI. CDR3 length: 14 residues. Trimming removed 2 bases at V and 2 bases at J, with 10 bases between. In DNA, the CDR3 is TGTGCCAGCTCACCAGGGGTCGGGGCCTACGAGCAGTACTTC. This gives the protein CASSPGVGAYEQYF.

This clonotype was seen a handful of times. J is TRBJ2-3 and V is TRBV5-1; the D is unclear. Germline CDR1 and CDR2: SGHRS and YFSETQ. The CDR3 sequence is 15 residues long. The V end lost 3 bases, the J end lost 0 bases, and 11 bases lay between the germline ends. The CDR3 DNA reads TGCGCCAGCAGCTGGACCTCTCGGAGCACAGATACGCAGTATTTT. Its translation: CASSWTSRSTDTQYF.

The chain joins TRBV12-3 or TRBV12-4 to TRBJ1-1; tentative D call: TRBD1 (5 bases). The CDR3 covers 14 residues. Trimming removed 3 bases at V and 5 bases at J, with 13 bases between. The CDR3 DNA follows: TGTGCCAGCAGTTTCGGGGGGACGGGGACTGAAGCTTTCTTT. Amino acids: CASSFGGTGTEAFF.